The 20 T cell receptor beta chains presented below share a single source sample, sequenced in a study of neurological immune-mediated disorders. Time point denoted: technical triplicate 3. TCRdb reanalysed the 5' RACE reads using MiXCR and keeps one entry per CDR3 protein. Of tens of thousands of distinct CDR3 sequences in the sample, about a sixth were seen once. The material sequenced was CD4+ T cells from blood. These receptors all stem from a female donor with HTLV-1-associated myelopathy (HAM/TSP).

This clonotype has at least ten counts. The CDR3 reads CASSLTGQRNTGELFF. The DNA for the CDR3 is TGTGCCAGCAGCTTAACGGGACAGAGGAACACCGGGGAGCTGTTTTTT. The J gene is TRBJ2-2, the V gene TRBV7-3; 7 nucleotides agree with TRBD1. Germline values: CDR1 SGHTA, CDR2 FQGTGA. The V segment lost 0 bases and the J segment 1 base; nucleotides outside the gene matches: 2. This CDR3 comprises 16 residues.

This clonotype was counted ten times or more. DNA of the CDR3: TGTGCCAGCAATTTGGGCCAAGAGACCCAGTACTTC. Protein product: CASNLGQETQYF. The chain uses TRBV6-6 and TRBJ2-5; D ambiguous. The CDR3 sequence is 12 residues long. V was cut by 7 bases and J by 1 base, with 7 bases left in between. The V gene's germline CDR1 is MNHNY and CDR2 SVGAGI (reference sequence).

This clonotype was detected many times. The chain couples TRBV28 to TRBJ1-1, with 9 positions matching TRBD1. CDR3 size: 17 residues. J was trimmed by 4 bases and V by 6 bases; bases with no gene match: 15. The germline gives CDR1 MDHEN, CDR2 SYDVKM. As DNA, the CDR3 is TGTGCCAGCAGACGAGTTGGGACAGGGATTGAGAGCACTGAAGCTTTCTTT. As protein: CASRRVGTGIESTEAFF.

This clonotype was counted many times. The V call is TRBV11-2, the J call TRBJ2-7; the D is unclear. The CDR3 spans 12 residues. Trimming took off 6 bases at V and 4 bases at J, with 10 bases between the two ends. The V gene's germline CDR1 is SGHAT and CDR2 FQNNGV. CDR3: CASSFTLYEQYF. The CDR3 DNA reads TGTGCCAGCAGTTTTACCCTGTACGAGCAGTACTTC.

This chain connects TRBV20-1 to TRBJ2-1; D is perhaps TRBD1 (5 bases). V lost 5 bases and J 3 bases, leaving 20 bases between the germline ends. The CDR3 runs 16 residues. Germline lookup yields CDR1 DFQATT and CDR2 SNEGSKA (reference sequence). CDR3: CSAWRGWGSFYNEQFF. DNA of the CDR3: TGCAGTGCTTGGCGAGGATGGGGCAGTTTCTACAATGAGCAGTTCTTC.

This clonotype came up many times. V usage is TRBV7-9 and J usage is TRBJ2-5; D is unclear. CDR1 SEHNR and CDR2 FQNEAQ come from the germline V gene (reference sequence). Trimming shortened V by 1 base and J by 2 bases, and 5 bases separated the two germline ends. The CDR3 sequence is 13 residues long. CDR3 sequence (DNA): TGTGCCAGCAGCTTAGGAGGTCAAGAGACCCAGTACTTC. Translation: CASSLGGQETQYF.

V usage is TRBV4-3 and J usage is TRBJ2-3; TRBD2 agrees at 16 bases. Germline CDR1 is LGHNA and CDR2 is YSLEER. The CDR3 extends over 17 amino acids. V lost 1 base to trimming and J lost 8 bases; unmatched junction nucleotides: 6. Here the CDR3 reads CASSQVGLAGGRVTQYF. CDR3 sequence (DNA): TGCGCCAGCAGCCAAGTGGGACTAGCGGGGGGGCGTGTTACGCAGTATTTT.

This clonotype was recorded many times. Here the CDR3 reads CSARVVAGNEQYF. For the CDR3, the DNA is TGCAGTGCTAGAGTCGTGGCAGGGAACGAGCAGTACTTC. The V gene is TRBV20-1, the J gene TRBJ2-7; weak D call: TRBD1 (5 bases). V was clipped by 1 base and J by 5 bases, with 12 bases between them. This CDR3 comprises 13 residues. Looked up from germline, CDR1 is DFQATT and CDR2 is SNEGSKA (reference sequence).

By share, this clonotype counts as medium-sized. The V gene is TRBV20-1, the J gene TRBJ2-1; D gene unclear. Germline-derived CDR1 and CDR2 are DFQATT and SNEGSKA (reference sequence). The CDR3 covers 14 residues. Trimming shortened V by 1 base and J by 3 bases, and 10 bases separated the two germline ends. CDR3 bases: TGCAGTGCTAGAGTGTTGGTTGGCTACAATGAGCAGTTCTTC. This encodes CSARVLVGYNEQFF.

This chain uses TRBV20-1 with TRBJ1-2; no clear D gene. Trimming removed 3 bases from V and 10 bases from J, with 9 bases in between. CDR3 size: 10 residues. Germline CDR1 reads DFQATT; CDR2 reads SNEGSKA (reference sequence). In nucleotides, the CDR3 is TGCAGTGCTAGTCGGCGGGACTACACCTTC. Its translation is CSASRRDYTF.

The chain recombines TRBV5-1 with TRBJ2-7, with D possibly being TRBD2 (6 bases). CDR1 SGHRS and CDR2 YFSETQ come from the germline V gene. V lost 4 bases, J lost 6 bases, and 11 bases lay in between. The CDR3 covers 12 residues. The CDR3 is CASSAGLSEQYF. The CDR3, as DNA: TGCGCCAGCAGCGCGGGGTTGAGCGAGCAGTACTTC.

In its sample, this clonotype was seen many times. The chain employs TRBV20-1 and TRBJ1-2; D remains unclear. There are 14 residues in the CDR3. The germline V gene has CDR1 DFQATT and CDR2 SNEGSKA (reference sequence). Trimming took off 0 bases at V and 4 bases at J, with 12 bases between the two ends. The CDR3 DNA sequence: TGCAGTGCTAGAGATAGGGCAACCCTCTATGGCTACACCTTC. Translation: CSARDRATLYGYTF.

By its share, this clonotype is medium-sized (0.01 to 0.1%). V is TRBV7-8 and J is TRBJ1-1, with TRBD1 as a possible D gene (6 bases). V was trimmed by 6 bases and J by 0 bases, leaving 8 bases between them. The CDR3 contains 13 residues. Germline V CDR1 and CDR2: SGHVS, FQNEAQ. As DNA, the CDR3 is TGTGCCAGCAGAGGACAGATGAACACTGAAGCTTTCTTT. Protein product: CASRGQMNTEAFF.

This clonotype was observed at least ten times. The chain employs TRBV18 and TRBJ1-6; D remains ambiguous. Trimming took 5 bases from V and 1 from J, leaving 6 bases between them. The germline V gene has CDR1 KGHSH and CDR2 LQKENI. This CDR3 region has 14 residues. The CDR3 region is CASSEESYNSPLHF. DNA for the CDR3: TGTGCCAGCTCAGAGGAGTCCTATAATTCACCCCTCCACTTT.

V usage is TRBV20-1 and J usage is TRBJ2-7; D tentatively fits TRBD1 or TRBD2 (6 bases each). V gave up 1 base and J gave up 7 bases, with 14 bases separating them. Germline CDR1 is DFQATT and CDR2 is SNEGSKA (reference sequence). The CDR3 is made up of 13 amino acids. The CDR3 loop reads CSARAPGAREQYF. CDR3 nucleotide sequence: TGCAGTGCTAGAGCGCCGGGGGCGCGAGAGCAGTACTTC.

This clonotype was recorded many times. The chain uses TRBV7-8 and TRBJ2-3, with 7 bases that match TRBD1. V shed 1 base, J shed 3 bases, and the junction held 7 bases outside the gene matches. Germline lookup yields CDR1 SGHVS and CDR2 FQNEAQ. The CDR3 contains 16 residues. The CDR3 coding sequence is TGTGCCAGCAGCTTAGGGGCAGGGGGTGGAACAGATACGCAGTATTTT. Translated, it gives CASSLGAGGGTDTQYF.

This clonotype was seen at least ten times. The V and J genes are TRBV6-5 and TRBJ1-5; 7 nucleotides line up with TRBD1. Germline CDR1 is MNHEY and CDR2 is SVGAGI. This CDR3 is 14 amino acids long. V shed 6 bases and J 3 bases; nucleotides not matched to a gene: 5. CDR3 loop: CASRRDRSNQPQHF. CDR3 coding DNA: TGTGCCAGCAGACGGGACAGATCCAATCAGCCCCAGCATTTT.

This clonotype was observed at least ten times. The V and J genes are TRBV4-2 and TRBJ2-7, with D uncertain. The V gene's germline CDR1 is LGHNA and CDR2 YNFKEQ. V lost 1 base, J lost 5 bases, and 15 bases lay in between. The CDR3 totals 15 residues. The CDR3 reads CASSQAQVPIDEQYF. The CDR3 DNA follows: TGTGCCAGCAGCCAAGCGCAGGTACCTATCGACGAGCAGTACTTC.

This clonotype has a count of ten or more. The V and J genes are TRBV5-1 and TRBJ1-3; TRBD1 agrees at 8 bases. V dropped 4 bases and J dropped 4; count of bases not matched to a gene: 4. The CDR3 consists of 14 residues. CDR1 and CDR2 from the germline V gene are SGHRS and YFSETQ. CDR3 residues: CASSRTGTGNTIYF. CDR3 sequence (DNA): TGCGCCAGCAGCCGGACAGGGACGGGAAACACCATATATTTT. Filled out from reference TRBV5-1 and TRBJ1-3, the complete variable domain reads KAGVTQTPRYLIKTRGQQVTLSCSPISGHRSVSWYQQTPGQGLQFLFEYFSETQRNKGNFPGRFSGRQFSNSRSEMNVSTLELGDSALYLCASSRTGTGNTIYFGEGSWLTVV.

This clonotype is categorized as medium-sized. V gene TRBV27 combines with J gene TRBJ1-6; no clear D. This CDR3 is built from 12 residues. Trimming cost V 9 bases and J 4 bases, with 7 bases left between them. Germline CDR1 is MNHEY and CDR2 is SMNVEV (reference sequence). The CDR3 loop is CASSGYNSPLHF. CDR3 nucleotide sequence: TGTGCCAGTTCCGGGTATAATTCACCCCTCCACTTT.